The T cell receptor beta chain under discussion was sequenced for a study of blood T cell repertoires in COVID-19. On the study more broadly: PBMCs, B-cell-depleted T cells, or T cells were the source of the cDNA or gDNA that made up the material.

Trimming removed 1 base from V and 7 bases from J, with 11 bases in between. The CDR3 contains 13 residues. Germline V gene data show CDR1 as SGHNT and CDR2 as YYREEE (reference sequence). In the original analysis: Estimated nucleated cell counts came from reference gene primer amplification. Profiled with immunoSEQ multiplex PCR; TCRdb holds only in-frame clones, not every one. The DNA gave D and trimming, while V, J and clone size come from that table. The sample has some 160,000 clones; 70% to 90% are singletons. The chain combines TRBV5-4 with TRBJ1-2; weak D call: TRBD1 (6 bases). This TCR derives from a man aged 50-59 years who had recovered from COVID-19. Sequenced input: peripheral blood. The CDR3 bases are TGTGCCAGCAGCTTGCGGGACAAGGGTGGCTACACCTTC. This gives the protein CASSLRDKGGYTF.